This paragraph reports one T cell receptor (beta chain). Reverse transcription used about 0.45 to 1 ug RNA and random hexamers. immunoSEQ multiplex PCR amplified TCR beta CDR3 across 54 Vbeta, 13 Jbeta. TCRdb called the immunoSEQ multiplex PCR reads again in MiXCR, with one record for every CDR3 protein. Here the sample spans about 180,000 distinct CDR3 sequences, 85% to 95% being singletons. This entry comes from a study of CD8 T cells in Susac syndrome. Material: CD8+ T cells from PBMCs. The TCR comes from a human donor with multiple sclerosis.

CDR3 DNA sequence: TGTGCCAGCAGCTTAGTACTAGGCCGGGCAGATACGCAGTATTTT. Its translation: CASSLVLGRADTQYF. The genes are TRBV7-2 and TRBJ2-3; D may be TRBD2 (5 bases). Trimming stripped 1 base from V and 4 bases from J, with 12 bases between. The CDR3 totals 15 residues. The germline gives CDR1 SGHTA, CDR2 FQGNSA.